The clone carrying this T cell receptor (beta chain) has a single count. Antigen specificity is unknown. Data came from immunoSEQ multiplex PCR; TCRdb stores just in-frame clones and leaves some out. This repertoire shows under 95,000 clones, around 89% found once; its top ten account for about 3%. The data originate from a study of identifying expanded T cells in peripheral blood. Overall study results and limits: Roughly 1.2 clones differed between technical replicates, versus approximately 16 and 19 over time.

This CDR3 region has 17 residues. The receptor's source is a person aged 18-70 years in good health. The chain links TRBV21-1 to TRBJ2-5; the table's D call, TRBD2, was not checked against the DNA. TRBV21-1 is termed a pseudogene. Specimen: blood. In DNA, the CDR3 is TGTGCCAGCAGCAAAATCAGCGGGTCTAGCGGCCAAGAGACCCAGTACTTC. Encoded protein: CASSKISGSSGQETQYF.